Listed below are T cell receptor beta chains from one sample, sequenced in a study of cytomegalovirus exposure and HLA in healthy donors. The method was immunoSEQ multiplex PCR; TCRdb's version includes in-frame clones alone and lacks a portion of them. The data contain over 100,000 clones, roughly 79% of them singletons. Sequenced: PBMCs. The receptors were gathered from a woman aged 45-60 years in good health and CMV-seropositive. CDR3s include the opening cysteine and the closing phenylalanine or tryptophan. Fields, in order: V gene, D gene, clone size, J gene, CDR3 DNA, CDR3 protein. The D gene is left open where the match is weak. Rows may omit the clone size; those that give it use once, few, many or a size class.

TRBV13	-	-	TRBJ2-1	TGTGCCAGCAGCTTGTACAGACAGGATCACAATGAGCAGTTCTTC	CASSLYRQDHNEQFF
TRBV14	TRBD1	-	TRBJ2-5	TGTGCCAGCAGCCAAGAGTTTACAGGGGCGGAGACCCAGTACTTC	CASSQEFTGAETQYF
TRBV27	TRBD2	once	TRBJ2-7	TGTGCCAGCAGTTTAATCACGGGAGGCGAGCAGTACTTC	CASSLITGGEQYF
TRBV2	-	-	TRBJ1-1	TGTGCCTCCGGGTCGCTCCGTGGTTTCTTT	CASGSLRGFF
TRBV5-8	TRBD1	-	TRBJ2-1	TGTGCCAGCAGCCCCCTAACGGGACAGGGAAGCAATGAGCAGTTCTTC	CASSPLTGQGSNEQFF
TRBV7-9	-	-	TRBJ2-1	TGTGCCAGCAGCTCGTGGACTCCCCTTTGGGAGCAGTTCTTC	CASSSWTPLWEQFF
TRBV5-3	TRBD2	few	TRBJ2-7	TGTGCCAGAAGCCCCCGACTAGCGGGAGATGTCTACGAGCAGTACTTC	CARSPRLAGDVYEQYF
TRBV19	-	-	TRBJ2-6	TGTGCCAGTAGGAGAAGGGGGGGCACTGGGGCCAACGGCCTGACTTTC	CASRRRGGTGANGLTF
TRBV7-2	TRBD2	-	TRBJ2-7	TGTGCCAGCAGCATACTAGCGGGGGGTCCCTACGAGCAGTACTTC	CASSILAGGPYEQYF
TRBV9	-	-	TRBJ2-7	TGTGCCAGCAGCGCGGGACACCACTACGAGCAGTACTTC	CASSAGHHYEQYF
TRBV4-3	-	-	TRBJ1-2	TGCGCCAGCAGCCAAGCCCATCCCGGGACTCCGCTCATGGGCTACACCTTC	CASSQAHPGTPLMGYTF
TRBV6-4	-	-	TRBJ2-3	TGTGCCGGAGACGGGACTAGCACAGATACGCAGTATTTT	CAGDGTSTDTQYF
TRBV7-9	TRBD2	-	TRBJ2-5	TGTGCCAGCAGCTTAGTACTAGCGGGAGGCCCAGAGACCCAGTACTTC	CASSLVLAGGPETQYF
TRBV7-9	-	-	TRBJ2-7	TGTGCCAGCAGCTTAGTCCAAGCGGGTGGGGGGTCCTACGAGCAGTACTTC	CASSLVQAGGGSYEQYF
TRBV7-8	TRBD1	-	TRBJ1-1	TGTGCCAGCAGCGTTGACAGGGGGGCTTTCTTT	CASSVDRGAFF
TRBV5-1	TRBD2	-	TRBJ2-5	TGCGCCAGCAGCTTCGGGAGGGTCGCGGAGACCCAGTACTTC	CASSFGRVAETQYF
TRBV25-1	-	-	TRBJ2-5	TGTGCCAGCAGTGCTCCCGGGGGTCAAGAGACCCAGTACTTC	CASSAPGGQETQYF
TRBV28	TRBD1	-	TRBJ2-5	TGTGCCAGCAGTTCCCTTCCCTACTCCGACAGGGTCGGAGGGACCCAGTACTTC	CASSSLPYSDRVGGTQYF
TRBV2	TRBD2	few	TRBJ2-5	TGTGCCAGCAGTTTACCGGGCGGGAGGTTCCAAGAGACCCAGTACTTC	CASSLPGGRFQETQYF
TRBV5-4	TRBD1	-	TRBJ2-3	TGTGCCAGCAGCCCGCGACAGGGACAGGGGAGGCCGTATTTT	CASSPRQGQGRPYF
TRBV7-8	-	-	TRBJ2-2	TGTGCCAGCAGACCTAAGGAGGGCTCCGGGGAGCTGTTTTTT	CASRPKEGSGELFF
TRBV7-2	-	-	TRBJ1-1	TGTGCCAGCAGCTCTGGGCCCGGCACTGAAGCTTTCTTT	CASSSGPGTEAFF
TRBV7-2	TRBD2	-	TRBJ2-3	TGTGCCAGCCGACTAGCGGGGGTTAGTACAGATACGCAGTATTTT	CASRLAGVSTDTQYF
TRBV5-1	-	-	TRBJ1-2	TGCGCCAGCAGCTTGGACTGGTATGGCTACACCTTC	CASSLDWYGYTF
TRBV19	TRBD1	once	TRBJ2-7	TGTGCCAGTAGTATCGGACAGGGCGGCGAGCAGTACTTC	CASSIGQGGEQYF
TRBV9	TRBD1	-	TRBJ2-2	TGTGCCAGCAGCGTGGGACAGAACCCAACCGGGGAGCTGTTTTTT	CASSVGQNPTGELFF
TRBV7-2	-	-	TRBJ2-2	TGTGCCAGCAGCGGCAACAGTTACACCGGGGAGCTGTTTTTT	CASSGNSYTGELFF
TRBV27	-	-	TRBJ2-2	TGTGCCAGCAGAGAGTTTACCGGGGAGCTGTTTTTT	CASREFTGELFF
TRBV5-6	-	-	TRBJ2-4	TGTGCCAGCAGCTTCTCCAGTATTAAAAACATTCAGTACTTC	CASSFSSIKNIQYF
TRBV13	TRBD2	-	TRBJ2-2	TGTGCCAGCAGAACACTAGCGGGAGGGGTCACCGGGGAGCTGTTTTTT	CASRTLAGGVTGELFF
TRBV9	TRBD2	-	TRBJ2-3	TGTGCCAGCAGCGTAGCTAGCGGGAGAGATACGCAGTATTTT	CASSVASGRDTQYF
TRBV5-1	TRBD1	-	TRBJ1-3	TGCGCCAGCAGCCCACAGGGGGCGTCTGGAAACACCATATATTTT	CASSPQGASGNTIYF
TRBV9	TRBD2	-	TRBJ2-1	TGTGCCAGCAGCGTACGGCTAGCGGGCATCTACAATGAGCAGTTCTTC	CASSVRLAGIYNEQFF
TRBV5-1	TRBD1	-	TRBJ1-2	TGCGCCAGCAGCAGGACACCGGGACAGGAGCACTATGGCTACACCTTC	CASSRTPGQEHYGYTF
TRBV9	-	-	TRBJ2-1	TGTGCCAGCAGCCCGCCTAAGGGGCACACCAGCTACAATGAGCAGTTCTTC	CASSPPKGHTSYNEQFF
TRBV7-9	-	-	TRBJ2-7	TGTTCCAGCAGCCTGGACAGATTGGAGCAGTACTTC	CSSSLDRLEQYF